This entry is about one T cell receptor beta chain. The antigen is not known. The sample is drawn from a study of beta chain features in type 1 diabetes. Study-wide results and limits: Within the patient group, naive, central memory and Treg TCRB repertoires appeared more similar to each other than within healthy donors.

The V and J ends lost 1 base and 4 bases respectively, with 12 bases between them. CDR3 length: 15 residues. Germline V CDR1 and CDR2: SGDLS, YYNGEE. The entirety of the isolated RNA underwent reverse transcription, so expressed TCRB transcripts were sequenced. Only in-frame clones appear in the TCRdb table, and some are missing; sequencing was by immunoSEQ multiplex PCR. The profile shows 250,000 or so clones, 25% to 30% of them singletons. Sorting of CD4+ naive, central memory, regulatory and stem cell-like memory cells was performed via CD45RO/CCR7/CD25/CD127/CD95/CD27. Each sorted fraction was over 95% pure.

The receptor comes from a man between 25 and 39 years old in good health. Sequenced material: central memory CD4+ T cells from blood. The chain carries TRBV9 and TRBJ2-1, with D perhaps TRBD1 (6 bases). This CDR3 is CASSVQPRGYNEQFF. In nucleotides, the CDR3 is TGTGCCAGCAGCGTACAACCTAGGGGGTACAATGAGCAGTTCTTC.